In this sample, the clone carrying this T cell receptor beta chain turned up a few times. What it binds is unknown. Per-sample PBMC isolation yielded at least 6 million cells. A J-beta primer mix and a sample-barcoded 5' primer were used in a second PCR of roughly 7 to 12 cycles. With 12 random nucleotides, a template-switch adaptor tagged each individual cDNA molecule. TCRdb independently ran MiXCR on the 5' RACE reads; one entry per CDR3 protein. The table has 550,000 to 700,000 distinct CDR3 sequences, approximately 25% seen once. V was pared by 3 bases and J by 1 base, with 7 bases between. CDR3 length: 14 amino acids. CDR1 and CDR2 (germline): SGHVS, FQNEAQ. The data belong to a study of blood T cells in healthy people across ages. Overall study findings and caveats: With donor CMV status unknown, expanded clonotype changes were possibly confounded. Per million T cells, TCR beta diversity dropped about linearly as age rose.

The chain carries TRBV7-8 and TRBJ2-1; no definite D call. This clonotype was obtained from a woman aged 65 to 85 in good health. Sequenced sample: blood. DNA of the CDR3: TGTGCCAGCAGCTTCCCCGGGTCCTACAATGAGCAGTTCTTC. Amino acid sequence: CASSFPGSYNEQFF.